Below, 30 T cell receptor beta chains from the same sample are listed, as sequenced in a study of blood T cell repertoires in COVID-19. Method: immunoSEQ multiplex PCR; TCRdb's copy keeps in-frame clones and lacks some. The sample consists of 200,000 or so clones, approximately 91% of them appearing once. Sequencing used peripheral blood. These receptors were collected from a man in his 60s who had recovered from COVID-19.

This clone occurred a few times. The rearrangement uses TRBV11-3 and TRBJ2-1, with 8 bases aligning to TRBD2. Germline lookup yields CDR1 SGHNT and CDR2 YENEEA. Trimming at V came to 3 bases and at J to 7 bases, leaving 5 bases not matched to a gene. This CDR3 is built from 14 residues. The chain's CDR3 is CASSFGGGRNEQFF. The CDR3 DNA is TGTGCCAGCAGCTTCGGCGGGGGGAGGAATGAGCAGTTCTTC.

The chain has TRBV18 and TRBJ2-1; the D gene is possibly TRBD2 (6 bases). Germline loops: CDR1 KGHSH, CDR2 LQKENI. V was cut by 9 bases and J by 4 bases, with 13 bases left in between. The CDR3 has 13 residues. The DNA of the CDR3 is TGTGCCAGTCTACTGGGACTTTACAATGAGCAGTTCTTC. Its protein product is CASLLGLYNEQFF.

This clone showed up just a few times. The genes are TRBV18 and TRBJ1-2, with TRBD1 matching over 9 bases. The CDR3 consists of 16 residues. The trim removed 6 bases at V and 4 bases at J, leaving 12 bases unmatched. CDR1 is KGHSH, CDR2 LQKENI, per germline. DNA of the CDR3: TGTGCCAGCTCCCCGACCGACAGGGGGAGTCGCTATGGCTACACCTTC. Protein: CASSPTDRGSRYGYTF.

The CDR3 sequence is CASSISGGTETQYF. CDR3 sequence (DNA): TGTGCCAGTAGTATTAGCGGAGGGACGGAGACCCAGTACTTC. The chain links TRBV19 to TRBJ2-5, with D perhaps TRBD2 (6 bases). The length of the CDR3 is 14 residues. Germline V CDR1 and CDR2: LNHDA, SQIVND (reference sequence). Trimming removed 3 bases from V and 5 bases from J, with 13 bases in between.

The rearrangement uses TRBV11-2 and TRBJ2-7, with TRBD2 matching 8 bases. V was pared by 4 bases and J by 0 bases, with 8 bases of the junction left unmatched. The CDR3 is 16 amino acids. Germline V gene lookup returns CDR1 SGHAT and CDR2 FQNNGV. In DNA, the CDR3 is TGTGCCAGCAGCTGGCCGGCTAGCGGGCACTCCTACGAGCAGTACTTC. This codes for CASSWPASGHSYEQYF.

This clone was recorded only once. V is TRBV28 and J is TRBJ1-4, with 7 bases identical to TRBD1. This CDR3 comprises 15 residues. Trimming at V came to 5 bases and at J to 4 bases, leaving 7 bases not matched to a gene. Germline CDR1 is MDHEN and CDR2 is SYDVKM. In DNA form, the CDR3 reads TGTGCCAGCAGTCCCCGGACAGGTATTAATGAAAAACTGTTTTTT. Translating gives CASSPRTGINEKLFF.

The chain combines TRBV7-9 with TRBJ1-1, with unresolved D. This CDR3 spans 13 amino acids. V was shortened by 2 bases and J by 1 base, with 5 bases between the two germline ends. Germline V gene data show CDR1 as SEHNR and CDR2 as FQNEAQ (reference sequence). The CDR3 spells CASSLNKNTEAFF. The CDR3 nucleotides are TGTGCCAGCAGCTTAAACAAGAACACTGAAGCTTTCTTT.

This sequence joins TRBV6-6 and TRBJ2-7, with 9 bases matching TRBD2. There are 16 residues in the CDR3. Germline lookup yields CDR1 MNHNY and CDR2 SVGAGI (reference sequence). The V and J ends lost 2 bases and 1 base, in that order; junction bases with no gene match: 6. This CDR3 is CASSYGPSGVSYEQYF. In nucleotides, the CDR3 is TGTGCCAGCAGTTACGGTCCTAGCGGGGTTTCCTACGAGCAGTACTTC.

The chain is built from TRBV27 and TRBJ2-7, with D possibly matching TRBD2 (6 bases). The CDR3 has 15 amino acids. Trimming stripped 1 base from V and 5 bases from J, with 15 bases between. The germline gives CDR1 MNHEY, CDR2 SMNVEV (reference sequence). The CDR3 coding sequence is TGTGCCAGCAGTTTATTTGGGGGAGGAAGAAACGAGCAGTACTTC. It translates to CASSLFGGGRNEQYF.

The chain recombines TRBV7-9 with TRBJ2-3, with 7 bases aligning to TRBD1. Germline CDR1 is SEHNR and CDR2 is FQNEAQ (reference sequence). J lost 2 bases, V lost 6 bases, and 11 bases had no gene match. The CDR3 extends over 16 amino acids. This CDR3 reads CASSLGTAASTDTQYF. CDR3 DNA: TGTGCCAGCAGTCTAGGGACAGCAGCTTCCACAGATACGCAGTATTTT.

The V gene is TRBV9, the J gene TRBJ2-1, with D possibly being TRBD2 (7 bases). Looked up from germline, CDR1 is SGDLS and CDR2 is YYNGEE. This CDR3 is built from 15 residues. V was trimmed by 0 bases and J by 9 bases, leaving 16 bases between them. CDR3 amino acids: CASSVVSSRGLEQFF. The CDR3 DNA follows: TGTGCCAGCAGCGTAGTATCATCGCGGGGGCTTGAGCAGTTCTTC.

The chain employs TRBV6-5 and TRBJ1-1, with 8 bases fitting TRBD1. CDR1 and CDR2 (germline): MNHEY, SVGAGI. V dropped 8 bases and J dropped 11; count of bases not matched to a gene: 19. The CDR3 has 15 residues. The CDR3 protein is CASSRGAGGDLRAFF. Here the CDR3 DNA reads TGTGCCAGCTCCAGAGGGGCAGGGGGCGACTTGAGGGCTTTCTTT.

This rearrangement joins TRBV5-1 to TRBJ1-6; the match to TRBD1 covers 8 bases. Germline V CDR1 and CDR2: SGHRS, YFSETQ. Trimming cost V 5 bases and J 9 bases; bases outside gene matches: 7. The length of the CDR3 is 14 residues. CDR3 in DNA: TGCGCCAGCAGTACCCAGGGGGCCGGTTCACCCCTCCACTTT. Residues: CASSTQGAGSPLHF.

The chain carries TRBV5-1 and TRBJ2-7; D is undetermined. This CDR3 has 14 amino acids. In germline, CDR1 is SGHRS, CDR2 YFSETQ. Trimming pared 0 bases from V and 0 bases from J, leaving 7 bases between. The CDR3 loop is CASSLDSRSYEQYF. Written as DNA, the CDR3 is TGCGCCAGCAGCTTGGACAGTCGCTCCTACGAGCAGTACTTC.

The gene calls are TRBV5-1 and TRBJ2-5, with 8 bases matching TRBD1. This CDR3 region has 13 residues. V was pared by 0 bases and J by 5 bases, with 0 bases of the junction left unmatched. Per germline, CDR1 SGHRS and CDR2 YFSETQ. DNA for the CDR3: TGCGCCAGCAGCTTGGGGACAGGGGAGACCCAGTACTTC. Its translation: CASSLGTGETQYF. The full variable domain, rest sourced from reference TRBV5-1 and TRBJ2-5, is KAGVTQTPRYLIKTRGQQVTLSCSPISGHRSVSWYQQTPGQGLQFLFEYFSETQRNKGNFPGRFSGRQFSNSRSEMNVSTLELGDSALYLCASSLGTGETQYFGPGTRLLVL.

The chain employs TRBV4-3 and TRBJ2-7, with TRBD1 identical over 7 bases. The germline V gene encodes CDR1 LGHNA and CDR2 YSLEER. This CDR3 region has 16 residues. Trimming at V came to 0 bases and at J to 2 bases, leaving 7 bases not matched to a gene. The chain's CDR3 is CASSQDPRGMTYEQYF. CDR3 bases: TGCGCCAGCAGCCAAGATCCCAGGGGGATGACCTACGAGCAGTACTTC.

The V gene is TRBV6-5, the J gene TRBJ2-7, with 7 bases identical to TRBD2. The CDR3 length is 13 residues. V dropped 8 bases and J dropped 5; count of bases not matched to a gene: 9. Germline CDR1 MNHEY, CDR2 SVGAGI. This chain's CDR3 is CASRGPTSNEQYF. CDR3 sequence (DNA): TGTGCCAGCCGCGGCCCGACTAGCAACGAGCAGTACTTC.

J is TRBJ1-4 and V is TRBV2; TRBD1 is a possible D gene (6 bases). Germline loops: CDR1 SNHLY, CDR2 FYNNEI. This CDR3 has 14 residues. The germline V and J ends were trimmed by 8 bases and 7 bases, with 17 bases remaining between them. This chain's CDR3 is CASRRAGDGEKLFF. In nucleotides, the CDR3 is TGTGCCAGCCGAAGGGCAGGGGATGGTGAAAAACTGTTTTTT.

The chain joins TRBV21-1 to TRBJ1-5; the table calls TRBD1, which could not be checked here. TRBV21-1 is a pseudogene. The CDR3 length is 15 residues. CDR3 loop: CASSQLVGGNQPQHF. DNA for the CDR3: TGTGCCAGCAGCCAGTTAGTGGGCGGCAATCAGCCCCAGCATTTT.

The J gene is TRBJ2-1, the V gene TRBV11-3; TRBD2 matches at 8 bases. CDR3 length: 15 residues. The germline V gene has CDR1 SGHNT and CDR2 YENEEA. V dropped 8 bases and J dropped 8; count of bases not matched to a gene: 14. CDR3 residues: CASRYGSGKSDEQFF. CDR3 coding DNA: TGTGCCAGCCGCTATGGTAGCGGGAAATCTGATGAGCAGTTCTTC.

This clone was detected a few times. The chain uses TRBV20-1 and TRBJ1-1; D not resolved. The CDR3 runs to 11 residues. V was pared by 5 bases and J by 7 bases, with 11 bases between. CDR1 and CDR2 from the germline V gene are DFQATT and SNEGSKA (reference sequence). The CDR3 region is CSAPTANEAFF. Written as DNA, the CDR3 is TGCAGTGCTCCCACCGCGAATGAAGCTTTCTTT.

This rearrangement joins TRBV28 to TRBJ1-5; maybe TRBD1 (6 bases). CDR1 is MDHEN and CDR2 is SYDVKM in the germline V gene. The CDR3 is 13 amino acids. V lost 5 bases and J lost 7, with 12 bases in between. In DNA, the CDR3 is TGTGCCAGCAGTCCGGGACATGGCCAGCCCCAGCATTTT. Translated, it gives CASSPGHGQPQHF.

This clone was seen only once. The chain links TRBV7-8 to TRBJ1-2; TRBD1 matches at 7 bases. CDR3 length: 15 residues. Trimming took 6 bases from V and 7 from J; bases not matched to a gene: 14. Looked up from germline, CDR1 is SGHVS and CDR2 is FQNEAQ. CDR3 in DNA: TGTGCCAGCAGGTTAAAGGGGGCTCAAAGGACTGGCTACACCTTC. This gives the protein CASRLKGAQRTGYTF.

The chain uses TRBV12-3 or TRBV12-4 and TRBJ1-5; D not certain. This CDR3 spans 13 amino acids. Trimming removed 3 bases at V and 6 bases at J, with 9 bases between. The CDR3 DNA reads as TGTGCCAGCAGTTTCCGTAGAGGTCAGCCCCAGCATTTT. Translated: CASSFRRGQPQHF.

This rearrangement joins TRBV27 to TRBJ2-7; tentatively, D is TRBD1 (6 bases). The length of the CDR3 is 15 residues. Trimming removed 6 bases at V and 1 base at J, with 16 bases between. Germline V gives CDR1 MNHEY, CDR2 SMNVEV (reference sequence). CDR3: CASRKVVGQSYEQYF. CDR3 nucleotides: TGTGCCAGCAGAAAGGTCGTCGGACAGTCCTACGAGCAGTACTTC.

CDR3 in amino acids: CAISTTSGIAETQYF. The CDR3 DNA sequence: TGTGCCATCAGTACGACTAGCGGGATAGCGGAGACCCAGTACTTC. This chain links TRBV10-3 with TRBJ2-5; 11 bases map to TRBD2. This CDR3 spans 15 amino acids. The J segment lost 5 bases and the V segment lost 5 bases, leaving 7 bases of the junction unmatched. Germline CDR1 and CDR2: ENHRY and SYGVKD.

This rearrangement joins TRBV27 to TRBJ2-1; 16 bases align to TRBD2. The CDR3 is 18 amino acids. The V gene end was trimmed by 5 bases and the J gene end by 2 bases; junction bases not matched to a gene: 6. Germline V gene lookup returns CDR1 MNHEY and CDR2 SMNVEV (reference sequence). The CDR3 DNA is TGTGCCAGCAGTAAGGGACTAGCGGGAGGGATCACCTACAATGAGCAGTTCTTC. Encoded protein: CASSKGLAGGITYNEQFF.

This rearrangement joins TRBV10-3 to TRBJ1-4; D might be TRBD1 (6 bases). The ends were cut back, 10 bases at V and 6 bases at J, with 18 bases in the middle. The CDR3 consists of 14 residues. Germline loops: CDR1 ENHRY, CDR2 SYGVKD. CDR3 sequence: CATSKQGGDEKLFF. The CDR3 DNA reads as TGTGCCACAAGCAAACAGGGAGGGGATGAAAAACTGTTTTTT.

The chain couples TRBV14 to TRBJ1-2; a weak D match, TRBD1 (6 bases). Germline V gene data show CDR1 as SGHDN and CDR2 as FVKESK. The CDR3 has 17 amino acids. Trimming took 3 bases from V and 1 from J, leaving 18 bases between them. CDR3 nucleotides: TGTGCCAGCAGCCAGGCCAGGAGGACAGAACTTAACTATGGCTACACCTTC. This sequence encodes CASSQARRTELNYGYTF. Full variable domain (rest looked up from reference TRBV14 and TRBJ1-2): EAGVTQFPSHSVIEKGQTVTLRCDPISGHDNLYWYRRVMGKEIKFLLHFVKESKQDESGMPNNRFLAERTGGTYSTLKVQPAELEDSGVYFCASSQARRTELNYGYTFGSGTRLTVV.

This rearrangement joins TRBV15 to TRBJ2-7; 7 nucleotides line up with TRBD1. Trimming removed 2 bases from V and 6 bases from J; junction bases left unmatched: 16. CDR3 length: 17 residues. Looked up from germline, CDR1 is LNHNV and CDR2 is YYDKDF (reference sequence). Here the CDR3 DNA reads TGTGCCACCAGCAGATTTGCCCCGGTAGACAGGGCTGGCGAGCAGTACTTC. Translated: CATSRFAPVDRAGEQYF.